Listed here are 6 T cell receptor beta chains from one sample, sequenced in a study of cytomegalovirus exposure and HLA in healthy donors. 60 Vbeta and 13 Jbeta primers were used in PCR. Libraries were prepared by immunoSEQ multiplex PCR; TCRdb keeps only in-frame clonotypes and omits some of them. The repertoire holds 90,000 or so clones, approximately 81% seen once, with under 4% in the top ten. The material sequenced was PBMCs. These receptors were collected from a middle-aged woman in good health and CMV-seronegative.

This clone has more than one count but fewer than ten. The rearrangement links TRBV2 to TRBJ2-1; perhaps TRBD1 as D (6 bases). This CDR3 spans 16 amino acids. Germline-derived CDR1 and CDR2 are SNHLY and FYNNEI. Trimming cost V 7 bases and J 9 bases, with 25 bases left between them. CDR3 protein: CASMMTGGQRDGEQFF. Here the CDR3 DNA reads TGTGCCAGCATGATGACAGGCGGTCAAAGGGATGGTGAGCAGTTCTTC.

The V gene is TRBV7-3, the J gene TRBJ2-1, with 10 bases matching TRBD1. V lost 5 bases and J lost 7; bases outside the gene matches: 8. The length of the CDR3 is 15 residues. Germline V CDR1 and CDR2: SGHTA, FQGTGA. CDR3: CASSARDRGMNEQFF. The CDR3 region has the DNA TGTGCCAGCAGCGCCCGGGACAGGGGTATGAATGAGCAGTTCTTC.

The sample holds one count of this clone. The gene calls are TRBV9 and TRBJ2-3; D uncertain. Trimming pared 0 bases from V and 10 bases from J, leaving 15 bases between. In germline, CDR1 is SGDLS, CDR2 YYNGEE. The CDR3 consists of 14 residues. The CDR3 sequence is CASSVGAGSLSQYF. CDR3 in DNA: TGTGCCAGCAGCGTAGGGGCAGGAAGTTTGTCGCAGTATTTT.

This clone occurred a few times. This sequence joins TRBV2 and TRBJ2-5, with 8 bases fitting TRBD1. Per germline, CDR1 SNHLY and CDR2 FYNNEI. The CDR3 has 15 residues. The V gene end was trimmed by 6 bases and the J gene end by 2 bases; junction bases not matched to a gene: 8. CDR3 in amino acids: CASSETTGGQETQYF. The CDR3 coding sequence is TGTGCCAGCAGCGAAACTACAGGGGGACAAGAGACCCAGTACTTC.

The chain employs TRBV29-1 and TRBJ2-5, with D uncertain. The CDR3 loop spans 13 amino acids. Germline V gene lookup returns CDR1 SQVTM and CDR2 ANQGSEA. The V and J ends lost 2 bases and 2 bases respectively, with 9 bases between them. The CDR3 is CSVEMPGQETQYF. CDR3 DNA sequence: TGCAGCGTTGAAATGCCAGGTCAAGAGACCCAGTACTTC.

This clone was seen once. This sequence joins TRBV2 and TRBJ1-3; a possible D gene is TRBD1 (5 bases). Trimming stripped 1 base from V and 3 bases from J, with 13 bases between. The CDR3 consists of 16 residues. Germline CDR1 is SNHLY and CDR2 is FYNNEI. Here the CDR3 DNA reads TGTGCCAGCAGTGAAGAGGGGCGCAGGGTTGGAAACACCATATATTTT. This encodes CASSEEGRRVGNTIYF.